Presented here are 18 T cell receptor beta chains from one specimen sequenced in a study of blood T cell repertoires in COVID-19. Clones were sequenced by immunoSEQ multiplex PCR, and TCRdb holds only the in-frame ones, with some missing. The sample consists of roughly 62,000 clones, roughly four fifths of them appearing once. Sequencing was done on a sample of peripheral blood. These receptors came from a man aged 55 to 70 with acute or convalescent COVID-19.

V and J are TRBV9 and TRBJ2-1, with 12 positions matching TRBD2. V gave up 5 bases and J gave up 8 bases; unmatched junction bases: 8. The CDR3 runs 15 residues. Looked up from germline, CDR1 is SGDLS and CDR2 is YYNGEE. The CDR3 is CASSLLAGGGDEQFF. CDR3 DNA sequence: TGTGCCAGCAGTCTACTAGCGGGAGGTGGTGATGAGCAGTTCTTC.

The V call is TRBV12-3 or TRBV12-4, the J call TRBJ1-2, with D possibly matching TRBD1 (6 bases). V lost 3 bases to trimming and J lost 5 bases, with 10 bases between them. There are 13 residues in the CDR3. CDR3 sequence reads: CASSLSRGYGYTF. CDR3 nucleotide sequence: TGTGCCAGCAGTTTGTCCAGGGGATATGGCTACACCTTC.

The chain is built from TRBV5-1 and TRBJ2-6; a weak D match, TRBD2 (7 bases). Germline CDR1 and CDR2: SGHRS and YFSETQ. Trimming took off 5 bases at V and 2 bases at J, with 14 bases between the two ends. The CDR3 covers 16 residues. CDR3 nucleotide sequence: TGCGCCAGCAGTTCCAGGGAGGGGGCTGGGGCCAACGTCCTGACTTTC. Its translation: CASSSREGAGANVLTF. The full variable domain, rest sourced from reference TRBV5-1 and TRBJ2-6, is KAGVTQTPRYLIKTRGQQVTLSCSPISGHRSVSWYQQTPGQGLQFLFEYFSETQRNKGNFPGRFSGRQFSNSRSEMNVSTLELGDSALYLCASSSREGAGANVLTFGAGSRLTVL.

In nucleotides, the CDR3 is TGCGCCAGCAGCGGAGATAGCGGAGTCACCGGGGAGCTGTTTTTT. Protein sequence: CASSGDSGVTGELFF. The V and J genes are TRBV5-1 and TRBJ2-2, with a tentative D call TRBD2 (6 bases). Trimming stripped 4 bases from V and 4 bases from J, with 14 bases between. The CDR3 is 15 residues long. The germline gives CDR1 SGHRS, CDR2 YFSETQ.

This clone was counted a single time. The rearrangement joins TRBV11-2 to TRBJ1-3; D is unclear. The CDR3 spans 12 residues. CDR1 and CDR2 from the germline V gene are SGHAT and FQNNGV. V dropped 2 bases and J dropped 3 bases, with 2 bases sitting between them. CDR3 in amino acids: CASSLRGNTIYF. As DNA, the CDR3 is TGTGCCAGCAGCTTACGTGGAAACACCATATATTTT.

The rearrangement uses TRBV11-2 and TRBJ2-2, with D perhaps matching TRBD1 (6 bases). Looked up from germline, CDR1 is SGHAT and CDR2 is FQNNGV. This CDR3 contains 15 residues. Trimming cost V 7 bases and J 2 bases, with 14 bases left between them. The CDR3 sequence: CASNPGTINTGELFF. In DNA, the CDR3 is TGTGCCAGCAACCCCGGGACAATAAACACCGGGGAGCTGTTTTTT.

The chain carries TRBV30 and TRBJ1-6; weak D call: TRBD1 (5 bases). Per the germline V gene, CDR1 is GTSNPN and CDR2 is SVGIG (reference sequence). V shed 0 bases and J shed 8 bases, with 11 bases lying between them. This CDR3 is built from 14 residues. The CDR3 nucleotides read TGTGCCTGGAGTGTACGGGGGGAGGATTCACCCCTCCACTTT. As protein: CAWSVRGEDSPLHF.

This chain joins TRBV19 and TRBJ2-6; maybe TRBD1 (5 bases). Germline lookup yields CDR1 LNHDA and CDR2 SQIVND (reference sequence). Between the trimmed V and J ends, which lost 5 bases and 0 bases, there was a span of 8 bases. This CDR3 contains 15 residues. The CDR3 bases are TGTGCCAGTAGTCCAGGGTTCTCTGGGGCCAACGTCCTGACTTTC. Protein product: CASSPGFSGANVLTF.

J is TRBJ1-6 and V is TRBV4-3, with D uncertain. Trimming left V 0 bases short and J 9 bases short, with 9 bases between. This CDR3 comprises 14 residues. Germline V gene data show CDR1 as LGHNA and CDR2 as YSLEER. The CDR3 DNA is TGCGCCAGCAGCCAAGAACTCCCTTCTTCACCCCTCCACTTT. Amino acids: CASSQELPSSPLHF.

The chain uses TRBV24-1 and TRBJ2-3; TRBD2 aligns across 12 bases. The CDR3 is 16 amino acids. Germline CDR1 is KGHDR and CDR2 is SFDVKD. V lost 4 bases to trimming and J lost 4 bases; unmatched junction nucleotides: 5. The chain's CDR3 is CATSDLLAGGADTQYF. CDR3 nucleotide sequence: TGTGCCACCAGTGACCTACTAGCGGGAGGTGCAGATACGCAGTATTTT.

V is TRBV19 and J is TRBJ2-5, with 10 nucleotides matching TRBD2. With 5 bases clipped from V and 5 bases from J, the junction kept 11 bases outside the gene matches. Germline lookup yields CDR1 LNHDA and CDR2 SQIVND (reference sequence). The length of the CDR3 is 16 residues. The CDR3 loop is CASSLGLAGVFETQYF. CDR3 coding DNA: TGTGCCAGTAGTCTTGGGCTAGCGGGAGTATTTGAGACCCAGTACTTC.

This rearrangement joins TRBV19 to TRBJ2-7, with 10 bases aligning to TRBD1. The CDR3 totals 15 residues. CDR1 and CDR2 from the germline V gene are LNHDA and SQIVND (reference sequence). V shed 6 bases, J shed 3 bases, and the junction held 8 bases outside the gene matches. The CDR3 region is CASSTRTGGVYEQYF. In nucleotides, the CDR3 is TGTGCCAGTAGCACTAGGACAGGGGGTGTCTACGAGCAGTACTTC.

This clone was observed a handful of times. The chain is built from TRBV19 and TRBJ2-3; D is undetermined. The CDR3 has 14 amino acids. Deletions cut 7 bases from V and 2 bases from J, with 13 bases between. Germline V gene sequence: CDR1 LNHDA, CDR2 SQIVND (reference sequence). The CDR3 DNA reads TGTGCCAGTATGCCCGCGGCATTCACAGATACGCAGTATTTT. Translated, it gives CASMPAAFTDTQYF.

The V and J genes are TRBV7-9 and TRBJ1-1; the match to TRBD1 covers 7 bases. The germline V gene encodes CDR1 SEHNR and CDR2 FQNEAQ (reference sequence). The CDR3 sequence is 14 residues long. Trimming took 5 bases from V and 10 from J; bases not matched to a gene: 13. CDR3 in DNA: TGTGCCAGCAGCGGGAGGACCAGGGGGTTGGTAGCTTTCTTT. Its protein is CASSGRTRGLVAFF.

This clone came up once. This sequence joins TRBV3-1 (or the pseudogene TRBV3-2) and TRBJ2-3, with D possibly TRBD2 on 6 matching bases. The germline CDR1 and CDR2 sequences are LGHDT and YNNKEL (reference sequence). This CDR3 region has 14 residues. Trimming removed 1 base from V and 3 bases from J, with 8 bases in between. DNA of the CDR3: TGTGCCAGCAGCCAAGGGGGGAGGACAGATACGCAGTATTTT. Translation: CASSQGGRTDTQYF.

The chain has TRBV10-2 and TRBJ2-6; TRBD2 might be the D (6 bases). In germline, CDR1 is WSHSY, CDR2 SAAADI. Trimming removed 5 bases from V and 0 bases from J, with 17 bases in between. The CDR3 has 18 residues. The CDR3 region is CASSSGLLTSSGANVLTF. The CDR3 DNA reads TGCGCCAGCAGTTCGGGACTCTTGACCTCCTCTGGGGCCAACGTCCTGACTTTC.

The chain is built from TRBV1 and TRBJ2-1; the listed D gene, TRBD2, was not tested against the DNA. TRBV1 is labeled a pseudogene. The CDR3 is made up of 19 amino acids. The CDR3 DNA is TGCACCAGCAGCCAAGATCCCCGGCTAGCGGGGAGCTCCTACAATGAGCAGTTCTTC. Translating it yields CTSSQDPRLAGSSYNEQFF.

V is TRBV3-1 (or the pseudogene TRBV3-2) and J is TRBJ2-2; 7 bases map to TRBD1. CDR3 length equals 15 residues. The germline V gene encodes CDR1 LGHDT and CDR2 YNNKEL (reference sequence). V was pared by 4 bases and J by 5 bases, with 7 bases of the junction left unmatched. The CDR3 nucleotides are TGTGCCAGCAGCCCTACAGGGGAAGCGACCGGGGAGCTGTTTTTT. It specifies CASSPTGEATGELFF.